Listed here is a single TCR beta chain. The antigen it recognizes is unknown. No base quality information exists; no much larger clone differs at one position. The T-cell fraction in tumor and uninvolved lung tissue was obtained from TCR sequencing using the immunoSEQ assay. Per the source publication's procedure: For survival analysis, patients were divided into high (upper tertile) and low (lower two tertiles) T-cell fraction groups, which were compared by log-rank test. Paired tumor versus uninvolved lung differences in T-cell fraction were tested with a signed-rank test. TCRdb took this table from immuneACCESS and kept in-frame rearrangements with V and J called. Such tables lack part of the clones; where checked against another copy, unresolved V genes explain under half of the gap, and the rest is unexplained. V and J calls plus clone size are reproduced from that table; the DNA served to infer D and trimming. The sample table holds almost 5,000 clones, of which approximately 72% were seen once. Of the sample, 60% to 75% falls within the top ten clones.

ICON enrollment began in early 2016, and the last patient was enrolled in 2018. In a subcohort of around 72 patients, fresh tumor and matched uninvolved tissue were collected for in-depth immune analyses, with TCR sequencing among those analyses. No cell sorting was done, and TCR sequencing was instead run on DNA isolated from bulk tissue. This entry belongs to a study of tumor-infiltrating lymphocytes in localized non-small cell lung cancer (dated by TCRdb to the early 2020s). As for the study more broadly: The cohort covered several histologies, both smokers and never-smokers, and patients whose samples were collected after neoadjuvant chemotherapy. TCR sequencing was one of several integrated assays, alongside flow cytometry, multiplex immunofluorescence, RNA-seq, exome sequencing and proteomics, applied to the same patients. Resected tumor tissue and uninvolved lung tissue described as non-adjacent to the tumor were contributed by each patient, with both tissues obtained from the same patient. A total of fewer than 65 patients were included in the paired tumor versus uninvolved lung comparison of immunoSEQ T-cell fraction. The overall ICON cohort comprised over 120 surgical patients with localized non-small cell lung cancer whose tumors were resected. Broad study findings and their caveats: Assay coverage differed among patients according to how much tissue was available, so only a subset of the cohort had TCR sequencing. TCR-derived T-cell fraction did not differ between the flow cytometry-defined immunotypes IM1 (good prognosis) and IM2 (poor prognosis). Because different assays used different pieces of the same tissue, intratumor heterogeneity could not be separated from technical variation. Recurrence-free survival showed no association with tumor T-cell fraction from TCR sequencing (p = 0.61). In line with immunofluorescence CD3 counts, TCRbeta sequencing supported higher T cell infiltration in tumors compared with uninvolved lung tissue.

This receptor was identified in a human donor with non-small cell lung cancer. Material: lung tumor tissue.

The nucleotide sequence is given as TGTGCCAGCAGTGAGCCTTCAGGGGGCACTGAAGCTTTCTTT. Its amino acids are CASSEPSGGTEAFF. Here the chain combines TRBV25-1 and TRBJ1-1, with 7 middle bases fitting TRBD1. Trimming takes 3 bases off V and 4 bases off J; junction bases not matched to a gene: 5. Based on the germline V gene, the CDR1 and CDR2 sequences are MGHDK and SYGVNS. Measured from the cysteine to the phenylalanine, the CDR3 is 14 residues long. Only the CDR3 part of the read is kept: 42 bases, read in frame from the first base.